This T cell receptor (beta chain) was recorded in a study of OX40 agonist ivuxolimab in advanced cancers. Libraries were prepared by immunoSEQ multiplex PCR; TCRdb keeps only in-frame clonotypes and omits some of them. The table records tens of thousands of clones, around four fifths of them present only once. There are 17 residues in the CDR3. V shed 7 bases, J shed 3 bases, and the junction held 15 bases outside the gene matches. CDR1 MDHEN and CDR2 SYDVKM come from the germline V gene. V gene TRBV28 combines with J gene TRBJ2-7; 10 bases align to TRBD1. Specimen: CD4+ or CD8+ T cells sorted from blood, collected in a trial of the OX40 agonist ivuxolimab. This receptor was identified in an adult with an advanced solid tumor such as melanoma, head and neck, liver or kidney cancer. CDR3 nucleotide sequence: TGTGCCAGCACTACGTTACCCCAGGACAGGGGGATCTACGAGCAGTACTTC. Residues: CASTTLPQDRGIYEQYF.